Below, 29 T cell receptor beta chains from the same sample are listed, as sequenced in a study of identical twins. TCRdb itself ran the 5' RACE reads through MiXCR, one entry per CDR3 protein. There are about 260,000 distinct CDR3 sequences in the sample; about 7% occur only once, and around 3.4% lies in the top ten. The sample also formed part of further work on yellow fever vaccine responses in identical twins.

The specimen was memory (CD45RO+) T cells sorted from blood. The source is a woman aged 18-29 years in good health.

At least ten counts were recorded for this clonotype. The V and J genes are TRBV29-1 and TRBJ1-1; the D is unclear. Germline values: CDR1 SQVTM, CDR2 ANQGSEA. V was pared by 4 bases and J by 5 bases, with 5 bases between. The CDR3 length is 10 residues. The CDR3 region has the DNA TGCAGCGTTGGCGGGACTGAAGCTTTCTTT. Its protein product is CSVGGTEAFF. Combining the CDR3 with reference TRBV29-1 and TRBJ1-1 gives the whole variable domain SAVISQKPSRDICQRGTSLTIQCQVDSQVTMMFWYRQQPGQSLTLIATANQGSEATYESGFVIDKFPISRPNLTFSTLTVSNMSPEDSSIYLCSVGGTEAFFGQGTRLTVV.

This clonotype showed up many times. The chain's CDR3 is CASSLGQGSLHF. DNA for the CDR3: TGTGCCAGCAGTTTAGGACAGGGGTCCCTCCACTTT. The chain employs TRBV27 and TRBJ1-6; 9 bases match TRBD1. The CDR3 length is 12 residues. J gave up 14 bases and V 2 bases, and 1 base lay outside the gene matches. CDR1 and CDR2 from the germline V gene are MNHEY and SMNVEV (reference sequence).

This clonotype was counted many times. The chain combines TRBV5-1 with TRBJ2-1, with 7 bases identical to TRBD1. Losses at the gene ends were 7 bases for V and 4 bases for J; bases not matched to a gene: 11. The CDR3 length is 15 residues. Germline lookup yields CDR1 SGHRS and CDR2 YFSETQ. For the CDR3, the DNA is TGCGCCAGCGCCAGAACAGGGGAGAATTACAATGAGCAGTTCTTC. Translating gives CASARTGENYNEQFF.

There are a few counts of this clonotype. J is TRBJ2-1 and V is TRBV29-1; 7 bases align to TRBD1. Germline V gene data show CDR1 as SQVTM and CDR2 as ANQGSEA. J gave up 10 bases and V 2 bases, and 5 bases lay outside the gene matches. The CDR3 is made up of 12 amino acids. CDR3 amino acids: CSVEKTGVEQFF. In DNA form, the CDR3 reads TGCAGCGTTGAAAAAACAGGGGTCGAGCAGTTCTTC.

This clonotype was observed a handful of times. This sequence joins TRBV5-1 and TRBJ2-1; the match to TRBD2 covers 7 bases. CDR3 length: 13 amino acids. Germline V gene lookup returns CDR1 SGHRS and CDR2 YFSETQ. J gave up 12 bases and V 3 bases, and 9 bases lay outside the gene matches. In DNA form, the CDR3 reads TGCGCCAGCAGCTGGGGGGGACGGGATTGGCAGTTCTTC. It yields the protein CASSWGGRDWQFF.

This clonotype was observed at least ten times. The rearrangement joins TRBV27 to TRBJ2-1; D is tentatively TRBD1 or TRBD2 (5 bases each). The CDR3 is 16 residues long. CDR1 is MNHEY and CDR2 is SMNVEV in the germline V gene (reference sequence). Trimming took off 3 bases at V and 8 bases at J, with 20 bases between the two ends. The CDR3 sequence is CASSFSTVAGSHEQFF. The CDR3 DNA reads TGTGCCAGCAGTTTTTCCACGGTCGCAGGGAGTCATGAGCAGTTCTTC.

This clonotype was found many times. The chain employs TRBV5-1 and TRBJ2-4, with D possibly TRBD2 on 5 matching bases. Deletions cut 5 bases from V and 3 bases from J, with 18 bases between. CDR1 and CDR2 from the germline V gene are SGHRS and YFSETQ. This CDR3 has 16 residues. The CDR3 region has the DNA TGCGCCAGCAGTCCGGAACCGGGGATTGGCAAAAACATTCAGTACTTC. Protein sequence: CASSPEPGIGKNIQYF.

The genes are TRBV6-1 and TRBJ2-7; D is unclear. The CDR3 covers 13 residues. V lost 5 bases and J lost 3, with 11 bases in between. Germline lookup yields CDR1 MNHNS and CDR2 SASEGT. The CDR3 protein is CASSPPGYYEQYF. The CDR3 nucleotides read TGTGCCAGCAGTCCACCCGGCTACTACGAGCAGTACTTC.

The table lists this clonotype with many counts. This chain uses TRBV5-1 with TRBJ1-1; possible D gene TRBD1, 5 bases. The germline CDR1 and CDR2 sequences are SGHRS and YFSETQ. V was clipped by 5 bases and J by 3 bases, with 11 bases between them. The CDR3 is made up of 13 amino acids. The CDR3 DNA is TGCGCCAGCAGGACGGGGGGGGACACTGAAGCTTTCTTT. As protein: CASRTGGDTEAFF. The variable domain in full, completed from reference TRBV5-1 and TRBJ1-1, reads KAGVTQTPRYLIKTRGQQVTLSCSPISGHRSVSWYQQTPGQGLQFLFEYFSETQRNKGNFPGRFSGRQFSNSRSEMNVSTLELGDSALYLCASRTGGDTEAFFGQGTRLTVV.

The chain has TRBV27 and TRBJ2-3, with D hard to call. The CDR3 extends over 12 amino acids. Germline V gives CDR1 MNHEY, CDR2 SMNVEV (reference sequence). V lost 5 bases to trimming and J lost 7 bases, with 10 bases between them. Written as DNA, the CDR3 is TGTGCCAGCAGTCCGACGCGATATACGCAGTATTTT. This translates into CASSPTRYTQYF.

This clonotype was observed many times. The rearrangement uses TRBV12-3 or TRBV12-4 and TRBJ2-2, with D perhaps TRBD1 or TRBD2 (7 bases each). The CDR3 extends over 16 amino acids. Trimming cost V 6 bases and J 0 bases, with 14 bases left between them. CDR3 in amino acids: CASSWGGTANTGELFF. CDR3 in DNA: TGTGCCAGCAGCTGGGGAGGGACAGCGAACACCGGGGAGCTGTTTTTT.

This clonotype appeared a few times. V gene TRBV27 combines with J gene TRBJ1-2, with 11 bases fitting TRBD1. The V gene end was trimmed by 5 bases and the J gene end by 2 bases; junction bases not matched to a gene: 4. The CDR3 covers 15 residues. Germline V gene sequence: CDR1 MNHEY, CDR2 SMNVEV (reference sequence). CDR3 sequence reads: CASSVRTGGNYGYTF. The DNA of the CDR3 is TGTGCCAGCAGTGTCCGGACAGGGGGCAACTATGGCTACACCTTC.

V is TRBV19 and J is TRBJ2-1, with D perhaps matching TRBD2 (6 bases). CDR1 and CDR2 from the germline V gene are LNHDA and SQIVND (reference sequence). V dropped 1 base and J dropped 0 bases, with 13 bases sitting between them. This CDR3 contains 17 residues. CDR3 residues: CASSIGRPGSSYNEQFF. In DNA form, the CDR3 reads TGTGCCAGTAGTATAGGTCGACCCGGGAGCTCCTACAATGAGCAGTTCTTC.

At least ten counts were recorded for this clonotype. V gene TRBV20-1 combines with J gene TRBJ2-3; TRBD1 or TRBD2 may be the D gene (6 bases each). V lost 6 bases, J lost 0 bases, and 16 bases lay in between. Per the germline V gene, CDR1 is DFQATT and CDR2 is SNEGSKA (reference sequence). The CDR3 contains 15 residues. The DNA of the CDR3 is TGCAGTGCGACGGCGGAGGGGGTTAGCACAGATACGCAGTATTTT. It yields the protein CSATAEGVSTDTQYF.

This clonotype was counted between two and nine times. The V gene is TRBV6-5, the J gene TRBJ2-3; the D is unclear. The germline CDR1 and CDR2 sequences are MNHEY and SVGAGI. The CDR3 runs 16 residues. V was clipped by 3 bases and J by 1 base, with 14 bases between them. The CDR3 loop reads CASSYGRAAGTDTQYF. For the CDR3, the DNA is TGTGCCAGCAGTTATGGAAGGGCGGCCGGCACAGATACGCAGTATTTT.

The J gene is TRBJ2-7, the V gene TRBV10-2; D possibly uses TRBD1 or TRBD2 (5 bases each). Germline CDR1 reads WSHSY; CDR2 reads SAAADI. V was cut by 0 bases and J by 0 bases, with 15 bases left in between. CDR3 length: 17 residues. This CDR3 reads CASSESTRGLGSYEQYV. As DNA, the CDR3 is TGCGCCAGCAGTGAGTCGACTCGGGGCCTTGGCTCCTACGAGCAGTACGTC.

This clonotype was counted ten times or more. The rearrangement uses TRBV20-1 and TRBJ2-5; D remains ambiguous. V gave up 5 bases and J gave up 5 bases, with 12 bases separating them. The CDR3 totals 12 residues. Germline V gene lookup returns CDR1 DFQATT and CDR2 SNEGSKA (reference sequence). CDR3 coding DNA: TGCAGTGCTCCTGGGGTCGGGGAGACCCAGTACTTC. Protein: CSAPGVGETQYF.

This chain uses TRBV6-5 with TRBJ2-1; D not resolved. Looked up from germline, CDR1 is MNHEY and CDR2 is SVGAGI. Trimming removed 0 bases from V and 2 bases from J, with 8 bases in between. This CDR3 region has 15 residues. The DNA for the CDR3 is TGTGCCAGCAGTTACTCGAGAGTCACCTACAATGAGCAGTTCTTC. Its protein is CASSYSRVTYNEQFF.

This clonotype was seen more than once but under ten times. This rearrangement joins TRBV20-1 to TRBJ2-7, with D perhaps matching TRBD1 (6 bases). Germline lookup yields CDR1 DFQATT and CDR2 SNEGSKA (reference sequence). The CDR3 runs to 12 residues. Trimming stripped 6 bases from V and 4 bases from J, with 13 bases between. DNA for the CDR3: TGCAGTGCCCGACAGGATATTTACGAGCAGTACGTC. This gives the protein CSARQDIYEQYV.

The rearrangement links TRBV14 to TRBJ2-7; unclear D gene. V lost 4 bases and J 2 bases, leaving 9 bases between the germline ends. This CDR3 is built from 13 residues. The V gene's germline CDR1 is SGHDN and CDR2 FVKESK. CDR3 DNA sequence: TGTGCCAGCAGCCCCTATTGGCCCTACGAGCAGTACTTC. This codes for CASSPYWPYEQYF. The entire variable domain, with the rest obtained from reference TRBV14 and TRBJ2-7, is as follows: EAGVTQFPSHSVIEKGQTVTLRCDPISGHDNLYWYRRVMGKEIKFLLHFVKESKQDESGMPNNRFLAERTGGTYSTLKVQPAELEDSGVYFCASSPYWPYEQYFGPGTRLTVT.

This clonotype was found many times. The CDR3 loop is CASRKGSLNTGELFF. In DNA, the CDR3 is TGTGCCAGCAGAAAGGGTTCTTTAAACACCGGGGAGCTGTTTTTT. The chain joins TRBV28 to TRBJ2-2; no firm D call. Trimming left V 6 bases short and J 2 bases short, with 13 bases between. Germline V lookup: CDR1 MDHEN, CDR2 SYDVKM. The CDR3 spans 15 residues.

This clonotype was found many times. J is TRBJ1-1 and V is TRBV20-1, with a weak D call TRBD1 (6 bases). The CDR3 covers 14 residues. The germline V gene encodes CDR1 DFQATT and CDR2 SNEGSKA (reference sequence). V lost 6 bases and J lost 1, with 15 bases in between. The CDR3 reads CSARLGAGNTEAFF. The CDR3 bases are TGCAGTGCCAGGTTGGGGGCGGGGAACACTGAAGCTTTCTTT.

The table lists this clonotype with a few counts. The V and J genes are TRBV18 and TRBJ2-5, with 7 bases identical to TRBD1. The J segment lost 5 bases and the V segment lost 3 bases, leaving 0 bases of the junction unmatched. There are 12 residues in the CDR3. Germline CDR1 and CDR2: KGHSH and LQKENI. CDR3 protein: CASSPTGETQYF. CDR3 coding DNA: TGTGCCAGCTCACCGACAGGGGAGACCCAGTACTTC.

The V gene is TRBV10-3, the J gene TRBJ2-7; D is possibly TRBD1 (7 bases). This CDR3 has 15 residues. Trimming took off 4 bases at V and 2 bases at J, with 15 bases between the two ends. Germline V lookup: CDR1 ENHRY, CDR2 SYGVKD. The chain's CDR3 is CAISAGGQDTYEQYF. The DNA for the CDR3 is TGTGCCATCAGTGCAGGGGGGCAGGATACCTACGAGCAGTACTTC.

V and J are TRBV8-2 and TRBJ2-5; the tabulated D call, TRBD2, remains unverified against the DNA. TRBV8-2 is classified as a pseudogene. The CDR3 length is 13 residues. The CDR3 loop is CASSPRLGETQYF. As DNA, the CDR3 is TGTGCCAGCAGCCCTAGGCTGGGGGAGACCCAGTACTTC.

This clonotype was observed a few times. This chain connects TRBV15 to TRBJ2-3; 9 bases map to TRBD2. Looked up from germline, CDR1 is LNHNV and CDR2 is YYDKDF (reference sequence). The ends lost 0 bases at V and 3 bases at J; junction bases unmatched: 13. The CDR3 loop spans 19 amino acids. CDR3 loop: CATSRDWASGAGRTDTQYF. The CDR3 bases are TGTGCCACCAGCAGAGATTGGGCTAGCGGGGCGGGTAGGACAGATACGCAGTATTTT.

Many counts were recorded for this clonotype. V is TRBV20-1 and J is TRBJ1-1; 7 bases are shared with TRBD1. Per the germline V gene, CDR1 is DFQATT and CDR2 is SNEGSKA (reference sequence). J gave up 4 bases and V 6 bases, and 11 bases lay outside the gene matches. There are 14 residues in the CDR3. DNA for the CDR3: TGCAGTGCCAGGACCGGAGACAGGGCCACTGAAGCTTTCTTT. Translation: CSARTGDRATEAFF.

This clonotype was counted only a few times. The chain has TRBV2 and TRBJ2-1; D not certain. Germline assignment: CDR1 SNHLY and CDR2 FYNNEI. CDR3 length: 14 residues. Trimming removed 0 bases at V and 4 bases at J, with 7 bases between. The CDR3 DNA is TGTGCCAGCAGTGAAGCGGGCATTTACAATGAGCAGTTCTTC. As protein: CASSEAGIYNEQFF.

J is TRBJ2-5 and V is TRBV3-1; tentatively, D is TRBD1 (5 bases). This CDR3 has 18 amino acids. Trimming shortened V by 4 bases and J by 1 base, and 22 bases separated the two germline ends. Germline V gene sequence: CDR1 LGHDT, CDR2 YNNKEL (reference sequence). The CDR3 loop reads CASSRTRTSTGPQETQYF. DNA for the CDR3: TGTGCCAGCAGCCGAACCCGAACATCAACAGGACCCCAAGAGACCCAGTACTTC.